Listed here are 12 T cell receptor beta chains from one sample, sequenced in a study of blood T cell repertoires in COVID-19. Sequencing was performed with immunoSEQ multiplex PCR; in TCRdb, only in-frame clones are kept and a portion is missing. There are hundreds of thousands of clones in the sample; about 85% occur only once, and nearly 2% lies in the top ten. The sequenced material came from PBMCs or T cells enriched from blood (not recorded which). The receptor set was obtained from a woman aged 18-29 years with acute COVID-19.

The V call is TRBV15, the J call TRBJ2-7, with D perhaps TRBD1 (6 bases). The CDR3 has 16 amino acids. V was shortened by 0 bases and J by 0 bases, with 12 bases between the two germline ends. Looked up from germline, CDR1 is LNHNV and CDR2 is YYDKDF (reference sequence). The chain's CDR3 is CATSRDKTGISYEQYF. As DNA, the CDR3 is TGTGCCACCAGCAGAGATAAGACAGGAATCTCCTACGAGCAGTACTTC. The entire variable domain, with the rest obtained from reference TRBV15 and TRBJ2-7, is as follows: DAMVIQNPRYQVTQFGKPVTLSCSQTLNHNVMYWYQQKSSQAPKLLFHYYDKDFNNEADTPDNFQSRRPNTSFCFLDIRSPGLGDTAMYLCATSRDKTGISYEQYFGPGTRLTVT.

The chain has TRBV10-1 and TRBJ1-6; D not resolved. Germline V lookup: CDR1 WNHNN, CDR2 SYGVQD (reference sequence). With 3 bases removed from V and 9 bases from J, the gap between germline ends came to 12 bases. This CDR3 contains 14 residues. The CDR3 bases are TGCGCCAGCAGTGAATCTCTAGAAGGTTCACCCCTCCACTTT. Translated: CASSESLEGSPLHF.

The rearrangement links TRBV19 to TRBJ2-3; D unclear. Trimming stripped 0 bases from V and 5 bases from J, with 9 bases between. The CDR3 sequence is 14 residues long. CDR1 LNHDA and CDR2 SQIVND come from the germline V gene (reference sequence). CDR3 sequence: CASSIDQRGDTQYF. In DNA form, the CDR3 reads TGTGCCAGTAGTATAGATCAGCGTGGAGATACGCAGTATTTT.

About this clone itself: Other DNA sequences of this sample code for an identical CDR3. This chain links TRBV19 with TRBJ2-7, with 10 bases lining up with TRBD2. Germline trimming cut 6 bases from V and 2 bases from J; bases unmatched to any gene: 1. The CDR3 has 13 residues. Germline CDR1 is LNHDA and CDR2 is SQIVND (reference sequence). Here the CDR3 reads CASSLAGAYEQYF. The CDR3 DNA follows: TGTGCCAGTAGCCTAGCGGGGGCCTACGAGCAGTACTTC.

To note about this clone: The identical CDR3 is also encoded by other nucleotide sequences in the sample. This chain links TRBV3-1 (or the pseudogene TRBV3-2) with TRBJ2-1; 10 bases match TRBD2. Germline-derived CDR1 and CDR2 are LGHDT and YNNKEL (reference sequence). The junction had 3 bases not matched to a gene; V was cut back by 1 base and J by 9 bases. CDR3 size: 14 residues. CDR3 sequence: CASSQASGSTEQFF. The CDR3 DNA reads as TGTGCCAGCAGCCAAGCTAGCGGGAGTACTGAGCAGTTCTTC.

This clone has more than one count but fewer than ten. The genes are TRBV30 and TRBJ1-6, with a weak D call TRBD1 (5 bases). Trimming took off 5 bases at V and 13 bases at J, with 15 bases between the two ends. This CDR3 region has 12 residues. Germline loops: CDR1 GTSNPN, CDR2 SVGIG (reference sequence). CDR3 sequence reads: CAWQGVGFPLHF. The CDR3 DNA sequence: TGTGCCTGGCAAGGGGTCGGTTTCCCCCTCCACTTT.

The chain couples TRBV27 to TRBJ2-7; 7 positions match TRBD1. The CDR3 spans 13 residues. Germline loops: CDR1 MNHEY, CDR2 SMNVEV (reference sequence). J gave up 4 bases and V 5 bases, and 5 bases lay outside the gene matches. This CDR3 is CASSKQGSYEQYF. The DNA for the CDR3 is TGTGCCAGCAGTAAACAGGGGTCGTACGAGCAGTACTTC.

CDR3 nucleotides: TGTGCCAGCAGTCCCCAGACAGGGATAAGCTCCTATAATTCACCCCTCCACTTT. It translates to CASSPQTGISSYNSPLHF. This sequence joins TRBV27 and TRBJ1-6; 7 nucleotides line up with TRBD1. Germline-derived CDR1 and CDR2 are MNHEY and SMNVEV (reference sequence). V gave up 5 bases and J gave up 0 bases; unmatched junction bases: 10. The CDR3 contains 18 residues.

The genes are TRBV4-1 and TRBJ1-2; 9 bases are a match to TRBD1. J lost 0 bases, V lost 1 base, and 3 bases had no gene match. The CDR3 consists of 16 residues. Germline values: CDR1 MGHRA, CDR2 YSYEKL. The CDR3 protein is CASSQGHRGPNYGYTF. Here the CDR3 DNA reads TGCGCCAGCAGCCAAGGCCACAGGGGGCCTAACTATGGCTACACCTTC.

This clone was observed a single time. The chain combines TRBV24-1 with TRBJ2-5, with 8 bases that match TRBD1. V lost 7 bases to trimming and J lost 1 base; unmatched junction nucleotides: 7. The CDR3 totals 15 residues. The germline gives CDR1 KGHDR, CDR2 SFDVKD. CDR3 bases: TGTGCCACCAGCACAGAGACAGGGGTCCAAGAGACCCAGTACTTC. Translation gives CATSTETGVQETQYF.

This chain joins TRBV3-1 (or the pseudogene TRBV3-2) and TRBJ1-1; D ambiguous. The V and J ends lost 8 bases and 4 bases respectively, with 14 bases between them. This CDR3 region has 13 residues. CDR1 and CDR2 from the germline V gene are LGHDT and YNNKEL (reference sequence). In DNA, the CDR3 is TGTGCCAGCGGGCAAGGAGAGTTCACTGAAGCTTTCTTT. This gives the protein CASGQGEFTEAFF.

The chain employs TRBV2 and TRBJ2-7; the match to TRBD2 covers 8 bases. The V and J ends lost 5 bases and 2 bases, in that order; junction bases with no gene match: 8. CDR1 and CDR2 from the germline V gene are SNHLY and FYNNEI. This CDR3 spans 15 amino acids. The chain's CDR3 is CASSLAKAGAYEQYF. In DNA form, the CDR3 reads TGTGCCAGCAGTTTGGCGAAAGCGGGAGCCTACGAGCAGTACTTC.